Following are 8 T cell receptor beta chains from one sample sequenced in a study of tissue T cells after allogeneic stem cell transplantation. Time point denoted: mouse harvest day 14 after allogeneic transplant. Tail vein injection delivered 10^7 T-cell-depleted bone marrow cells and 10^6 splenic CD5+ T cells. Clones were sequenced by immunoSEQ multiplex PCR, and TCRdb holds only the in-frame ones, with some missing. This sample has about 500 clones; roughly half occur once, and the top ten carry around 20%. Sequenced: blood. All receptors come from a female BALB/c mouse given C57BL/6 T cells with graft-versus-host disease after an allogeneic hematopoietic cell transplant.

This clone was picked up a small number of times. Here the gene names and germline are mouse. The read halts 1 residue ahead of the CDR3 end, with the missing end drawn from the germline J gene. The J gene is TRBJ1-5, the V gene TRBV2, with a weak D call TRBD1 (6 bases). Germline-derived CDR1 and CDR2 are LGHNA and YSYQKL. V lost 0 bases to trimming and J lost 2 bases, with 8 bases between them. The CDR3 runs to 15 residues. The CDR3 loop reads CASSQEAGDNQAPLF. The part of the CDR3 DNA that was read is TGTGCCAGCAGCCAAGAGGCAGGGGACAACCAGGCTCCGCTT.

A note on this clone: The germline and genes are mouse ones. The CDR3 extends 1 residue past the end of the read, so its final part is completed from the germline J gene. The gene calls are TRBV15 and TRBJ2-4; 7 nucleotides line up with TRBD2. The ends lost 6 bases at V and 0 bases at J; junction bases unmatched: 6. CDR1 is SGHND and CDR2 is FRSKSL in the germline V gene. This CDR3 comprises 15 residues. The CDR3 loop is CASRPDWVSQNTLYF. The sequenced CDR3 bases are TGTGCCAGCAGGCCTGACTGGGTTAGTCAAAACACCTTGTAC.

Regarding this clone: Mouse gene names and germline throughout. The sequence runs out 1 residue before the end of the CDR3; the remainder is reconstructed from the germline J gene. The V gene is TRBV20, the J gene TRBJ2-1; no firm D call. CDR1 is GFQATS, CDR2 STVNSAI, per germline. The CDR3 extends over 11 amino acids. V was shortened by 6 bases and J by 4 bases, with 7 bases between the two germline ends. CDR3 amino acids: CGAQIYAEQFF. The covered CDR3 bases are TGTGGTGCCCAAATATATGCTGAGCAGTTC.

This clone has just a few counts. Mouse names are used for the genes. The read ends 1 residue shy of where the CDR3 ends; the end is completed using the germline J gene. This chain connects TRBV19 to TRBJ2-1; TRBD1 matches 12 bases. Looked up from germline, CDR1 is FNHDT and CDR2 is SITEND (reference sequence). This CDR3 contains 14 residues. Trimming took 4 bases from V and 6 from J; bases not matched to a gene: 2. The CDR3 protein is CASSWDRGLAEQFF. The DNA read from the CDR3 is TGTGCCAGCAGTTGGGACAGGGGGCTTGCTGAGCAGTTC. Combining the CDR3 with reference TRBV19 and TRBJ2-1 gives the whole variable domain GGIITQTPKFLIGQEGQKLTLKCQQNFNHDTMYWYRQDSGKGLRLIYYSITENDLQKGDLSEGYDASREKKSSFSLTVTSAQKNEMAVFLCASSWDRGLAEQFFGPGTRLTVL.

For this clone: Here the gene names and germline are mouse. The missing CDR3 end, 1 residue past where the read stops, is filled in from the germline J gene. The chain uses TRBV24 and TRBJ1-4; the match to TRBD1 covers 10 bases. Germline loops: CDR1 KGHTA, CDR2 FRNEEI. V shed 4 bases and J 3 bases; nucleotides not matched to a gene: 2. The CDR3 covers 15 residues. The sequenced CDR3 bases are TGTGCCAGCAGTCCGGGACAGGGGACCAACGAAAGATTATTT. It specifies CASSPGQGTNERLF. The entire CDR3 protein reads CASSPGQGTNERLFF.

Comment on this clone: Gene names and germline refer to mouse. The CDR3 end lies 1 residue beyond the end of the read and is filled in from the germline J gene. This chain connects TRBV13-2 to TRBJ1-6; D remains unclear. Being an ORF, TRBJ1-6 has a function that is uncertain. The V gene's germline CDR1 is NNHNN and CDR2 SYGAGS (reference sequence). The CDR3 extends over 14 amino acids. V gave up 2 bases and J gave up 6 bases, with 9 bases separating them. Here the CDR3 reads CASGDLHRNSPLYF. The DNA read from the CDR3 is TGTGCCAGCGGTGACCTCCACCGTAATTCGCCCCTCTAC.

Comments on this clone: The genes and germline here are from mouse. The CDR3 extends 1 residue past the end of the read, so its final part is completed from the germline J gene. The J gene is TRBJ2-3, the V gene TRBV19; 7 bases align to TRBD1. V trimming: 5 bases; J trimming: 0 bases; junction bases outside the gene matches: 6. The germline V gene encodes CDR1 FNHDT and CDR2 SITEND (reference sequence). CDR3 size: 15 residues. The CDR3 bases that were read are TGTGCCAGCAGCCTACAGGGGATTAGTGCAGAAACGCTGTAT. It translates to CASSLQGISAETLY. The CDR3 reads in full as CASSLQGISAETLYF.

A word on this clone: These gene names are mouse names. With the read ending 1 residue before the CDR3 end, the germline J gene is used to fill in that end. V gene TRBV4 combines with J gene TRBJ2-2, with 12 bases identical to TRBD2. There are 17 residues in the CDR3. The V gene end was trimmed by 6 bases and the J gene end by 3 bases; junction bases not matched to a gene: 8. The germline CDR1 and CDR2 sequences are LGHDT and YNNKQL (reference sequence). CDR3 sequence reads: CASSPGTGGRDTGQLYF. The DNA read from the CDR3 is TGTGCCAGCAGTCCCGGGACTGGGGGGCGCGACACCGGGCAGCTCTAC.